These T cell receptor beta chains were read from a single sample in a study of T cell responses to AZD1222 COVID-19 vaccine. Here immunoSEQ multiplex PCR was the method, and the copy in TCRdb shows in-frame clones only, minus some. Of tens of thousands of clones listed, nearly 90% are singletons. The sequencing here drew on peripheral blood, taken 28 days after the second AZD1222 dose. Every receptor here comes from an adult who received the AZD1222 COVID-19 vaccine. The CDR3 runs from the conserved cysteine through the conserved F or W. The D gene is left open where the match is weak. Some rows have no size entry. The others give once, few or many, or a class for an expanded clone.

size	V	J	length	D	DNA	CDR3
.	TRBV12-3/TRBV12-4	TRBJ1-4	13	.	TGTGCCAGCAGTTTAGGGTTAGGGTTGAAACTGTTTTTT	CASSLGLGLKLFF
.	TRBV11-2	TRBJ2-5	13	.	TGTGCCAGCAGCTTCGCCGGTCAAGAGACCCAGTACTTC	CASSFAGQETQYF
.	TRBV28	TRBJ2-3	13	.	TGTGCCACCTTTAGCGGAAGCACAGATACGCAGTATTTT	CATFSGSTDTQYF
once	TRBV9	TRBJ2-2	16	TRBD2	TGTGCCAGCAGCGTAGGGGCTAGCGGGAATACCGGGGAGCTGTTTTTT	CASSVGASGNTGELFF
.	TRBV10-3	TRBJ2-7	13	.	TGTGCCGTCGGACAAGGGGACCTCTACGAGCAGTACTTC	CAVGQGDLYEQYF
.	TRBV5-1	TRBJ2-7	14	TRBD1	TGCGCCAGCAGCCCGGGACAGCCCCTCTACGAGCAGTACTTC	CASSPGQPLYEQYF
.	TRBV12-3/TRBV12-4	TRBJ1-5	13	.	TGTGCCAGCACCCTTTTAAGCAATCAGCCCCAGCATTTT	CASTLLSNQPQHF
.	TRBV19	TRBJ2-3	13	.	TGTGCCAGTAGTATACAGGGGTCAGATACGCAGTATTTT	CASSIQGSDTQYF
once	TRBV2	TRBJ1-2	18	.	TGTGCCAGCAGTGTTCCCCAGGGGTGGATAGAGCTAAACTATGGCTACACCTTC	CASSVPQGWIELNYGYTF
.	TRBV7-2	TRBJ2-7	14	.	TGTGCCAGCAGCCCAGGCGTCCAGTCCTACGAGCAGTACTTC	CASSPGVQSYEQYF
.	TRBV20-1	TRBJ1-3	15	TRBD1	TGCAGTGCTAGTCCGGGACAGGGGGGTGGAAACACCATATATTTT	CSASPGQGGGNTIYF
.	TRBV9	TRBJ2-1	16	TRBD2	TGTGCCAGCAGCGTTGGTATAGCGGGGGGCTACAATGAGCAGTTCTTC	CASSVGIAGGYNEQFF
few	TRBV19	TRBJ1-1	12	.	TGTGCCAGTAGTATAGGAGGAACGAAAGCTTTCTTT	CASSIGGTKAFF
.	TRBV6-6	TRBJ2-7	15	.	TGTGCCAGCACCACATCCGGGACGGGCCCCTACGAGCAGTACTTC	CASTTSGTGPYEQYF
.	TRBV5-1	TRBJ1-6	15	.	TGCGCCAGCAGCTTGGTTACGGCCGGTAATTCACCCCTCCACTTT	CASSLVTAGNSPLHF
.	TRBV7-9	TRBJ2-3	12	.	TGTGCCAGCAGCCCCGATTCAGATACGCAGTATTTT	CASSPDSDTQYF
.	TRBV30	TRBJ1-3	15	.	TGTGCCTGGAGTGTACCCCGGTCCTCTGGAAACACCATATATTTT	CAWSVPRSSGNTIYF
.	TRBV14	TRBJ2-1	16	TRBD2	TGTGCCAGCAGCCACCTAGCGGGAGCTCTTAACAATGAGCAGTTCTTC	CASSHLAGALNNEQFF
.	TRBV19	TRBJ1-5	13	.	TGTGCCAGTATCACCAGGAACGATCAGCCCCAGCATTTT	CASITRNDQPQHF
once	TRBV7-3	TRBJ2-2	14	.	TGTGCCAGCCGCGTGGGGCCGAACACCGGGGAGCTGTTTTTT	CASRVGPNTGELFF
.	TRBV14	TRBJ1-1	13	.	TGTGCCAGCAGCCAAGTGTGGACCGGTGAAGCTTTCTTT	CASSQVWTGEAFF
.	TRBV6-5	TRBJ2-1	15	.	TGTGCCAGCAGTTACTCGGGGGGATTCTACAATGAGCAGTTCTTC	CASSYSGGFYNEQFF
.	TRBV11-2	TRBJ1-4	13	TRBD1	TGTGCCAGCAGCCCGACAGGGAATGAAAAACTGTTTTTT	CASSPTGNEKLFF
.	TRBV6-2/TRBV6-3	TRBJ2-7	13	.	TGTGCCAGCAGTTACAAACGGACCTACGAGCAGTACTTC	CASSYKRTYEQYF
.	TRBV5-6	TRBJ1-1	15	.	TGTGCCAGCAGCTTGGTAGGCGGAGGGAACACTGAAGCTTTCTTT	CASSLVGGGNTEAFF
.	TRBV6-5	TRBJ1-6	13	.	TGTGCCAGCATGGGGAGGCTAAATTCACCCCTCCACTTT	CASMGRLNSPLHF
.	TRBV4-1	TRBJ2-2	16	TRBD1	TGCGCCAGCAGCCAAGACGGGACAGGGAGAACCGGGGAGCTGTTTTTT	CASSQDGTGRTGELFF
.	TRBV11-2	TRBJ1-1	15	.	TGTGCCAGCAGCGCCGGACAGCCCTTGAACACTGAAGCTTTCTTT	CASSAGQPLNTEAFF
.	TRBV7-9	TRBJ2-7	16	TRBD2	TGTGCCAGCAGCTTATGGCTAGCGGGAGTCTTCGACGAGCAGTACTTC	CASSLWLAGVFDEQYF
.	TRBV5-4	TRBJ2-7	15	.	TGTGCCAGCAGCTTGGGTGGAGGAGGCTCCTACGAGCAGTACTTC	CASSLGGGGSYEQYF
.	TRBV6-5	TRBJ1-1	14	.	TGTGCGAGCAGGGGAAGTACTGGGAACACTGAAGCTTTCTTT	CASRGSTGNTEAFF
.	TRBV7-2	TRBJ2-3	17	.	TGTGCCAGCAGCTTAGCGACTACCAATGCCAGATCGGATACGCAGTATTTT	CASSLATTNARSDTQYF
.	TRBV19	TRBJ1-2	13	TRBD1	TGTGCCAGTAGTCGACAGGGTACGAGCGGCTACACCTTC	CASSRQGTSGYTF
.	TRBV5-1	TRBJ2-5	15	TRBD1	TGCGCCAGCAGACCGTCGGGACAGGTCCAAGAGACCCAGTACTTC	CASRPSGQVQETQYF
.	TRBV5-5	TRBJ2-7	13	.	TGTGCCAGCAGCCAGGGGGGGTTACGCGAGCAGTACTTC	CASSQGGLREQYF
.	TRBV10-2	TRBJ2-7	17	TRBD1	TGCGCCAGCAGTCAGTCCCGGGACAGGGGGCATGAATACGAGCAGTACTTC	CASSQSRDRGHEYEQYF
.	TRBV9	TRBJ1-6	15	.	TGTGCCAGCAGCGTAGTCGACCAGGCCCATTCACCCCTCCACTTT	CASSVVDQAHSPLHF
.	TRBV5-1	TRBJ2-5	14	TRBD1	TGCGCCAGCAGCCCCGGACAGGGGAGGATGGCCCAGTACTTC	CASSPGQGRMAQYF
few	TRBV28	TRBJ1-6	15	.	TGTGCCAGCAGTTTATGGACCACAGGGACTTCACCCCTCCACTTT	CASSLWTTGTSPLHF
.	TRBV5-1	TRBJ1-1	14	.	TGCGCCAGCAAGAGGGGCGGCCAGAACACTGAAGCTTTCTTT	CASKRGGQNTEAFF
.	TRBV5-1	TRBJ2-1	15	TRBD1	TGCGCCAGCAGCTACCTCGGACAGGGCGAGGGTGAGCAGTTCTTC	CASSYLGQGEGEQFF